Each of the 10 T cell receptor beta chains below was sequenced from the same sample in a study of T cells and copy number aberrations in small-cell lung cancer (dated by TCRdb to 2020 to 2023). Libraries were built with the immunoSEQ multiplex PCR assay. The table was pulled from immuneACCESS by TCRdb, which kept in-frame rearrangements only. Such tables lose some clones; where checked, under half of the loss comes from unresolved V genes, and the rest has no known cause. The sample yields over 350 clones; over 70% were counted once. Of the sample, over 5.5% falls within the top ten clones. Sequencing was done on a sample of tumor tissue. The receptors derive from a woman aged 70-85 years with small cell lung cancer.

This clone was found once. CDR3 in DNA: TGTGCCAGCAGCTTGTCTCGGGTCCTCGGTGAGCAGTACTTC. Its translation is CASSLSRVLGEQYF. This chain links TRBV5-4 with TRBJ2-7; no clear D gene. The CDR3 runs 14 residues. Trimming removed 1 base at V and 7 bases at J, with 15 bases between. Germline V CDR1 and CDR2: SGHNT, YYREEE (reference sequence).

This chain uses TRBV29-1 with TRBJ2-1, with 9 nucleotides matching TRBD1. Germline V gene data show CDR1 as SQVTM and CDR2 as ANQGSEA. CDR3 length: 12 amino acids. Trimming cost V 7 bases and J 8 bases; bases outside gene matches: 6. The CDR3 loop is CSARTGEDEQFF. The CDR3 nucleotides read TGCAGCGCCCGGACAGGGGAGGATGAGCAGTTCTTC.

The V and J genes are TRBV19 and TRBJ2-5; the D call may be TRBD1 or TRBD2 (6 bases each). Trimming shortened V by 3 bases and J by 5 bases, and 13 bases separated the two germline ends. This CDR3 is built from 14 residues. CDR1 is LNHDA and CDR2 is SQIVND in the germline V gene (reference sequence). As DNA, the CDR3 is TGTGCCAGTAGTATTCTCGGGGGCCGGGAGACCCAGTACTTC. Translating gives CASSILGGRETQYF.

The CDR3 is CASSELGQGRGYTF. CDR3 DNA sequence: TGTGCCAGCAGTGAATTGGGACAGGGGAGGGGCTACACCTTC. The V gene is TRBV25-1, the J gene TRBJ1-2, with 10 bases that match TRBD1. Losses at the gene ends were 1 base for V and 8 bases for J; bases not matched to a gene: 4. CDR3 size: 14 residues. CDR1 is MGHDK and CDR2 is SYGVNS in the germline V gene.

The chain links TRBV5-1 to TRBJ1-3; D call uncertain. The V gene lost 5 bases and the J gene lost 0 bases, with 9 bases spanning the gap. The CDR3 has 14 residues. The germline V gene encodes CDR1 SGHRS and CDR2 YFSETQ. The CDR3 nucleotides are TGCGCCAGCAGGCTTCAAGACTCTGGAAACACCATATATTTT. This codes for CASRLQDSGNTIYF.

The sample holds a few counts of this clone. The CDR3 protein is CASSNYNEQFF. CDR3 DNA sequence: TGTGCCAGTAGTAATTACAATGAGCAGTTCTTC. The rearrangement uses TRBV19 and TRBJ2-1; D unclear. Germline V gives CDR1 LNHDA, CDR2 SQIVND (reference sequence). With 4 bases removed from V and 4 bases from J, the gap between germline ends came to 2 bases. This CDR3 spans 11 amino acids.

This chain links TRBV27 with TRBJ2-5; no clear D gene. The germline V gene has CDR1 MNHEY and CDR2 SMNVEV (reference sequence). V lost 6 bases, J lost 0 bases, and 14 bases lay in between. This CDR3 is built from 15 residues. As DNA, the CDR3 is TGTGCCAGCAGCCTGAGGCTACACCACCAAGAGACCCAGTACTTC. Amino acid sequence: CASSLRLHHQETQYF.

The rearrangement joins TRBV28 to TRBJ2-7; tentative D call: TRBD1 (5 bases). V was trimmed by 8 bases and J by 4 bases, leaving 15 bases between them. The germline V gene encodes CDR1 MDHEN and CDR2 SYDVKM. The CDR3 length is 13 residues. DNA of the CDR3: TGTGCCAGCCGTCCGACGGCAGGGTACGAGCAGTACTTC. It codes for CASRPTAGYEQYF.

The gene calls are TRBV4-1 and TRBJ2-7, with D unclear. This CDR3 has 13 residues. V was pared by 0 bases and J by 3 bases, with 6 bases between. The germline V gene has CDR1 MGHRA and CDR2 YSYEKL. CDR3 amino acids: CASSQDSSYEQYF. Written as DNA, the CDR3 is TGCGCCAGCAGCCAAGATTCTAGCTACGAGCAGTACTTC.

The gene calls are TRBV14 and TRBJ2-5, with D perhaps TRBD1 or TRBD2 (5 bases each). The CDR3 is made up of 16 amino acids. Per germline, CDR1 SGHDN and CDR2 FVKESK. Trimming took off 4 bases at V and 2 bases at J, with 17 bases between the two ends. CDR3 residues: CASSRGTYSKQETQYF. DNA for the CDR3: TGTGCCAGCAGCCGTGGGACCTACTCAAAACAAGAGACCCAGTACTTC.